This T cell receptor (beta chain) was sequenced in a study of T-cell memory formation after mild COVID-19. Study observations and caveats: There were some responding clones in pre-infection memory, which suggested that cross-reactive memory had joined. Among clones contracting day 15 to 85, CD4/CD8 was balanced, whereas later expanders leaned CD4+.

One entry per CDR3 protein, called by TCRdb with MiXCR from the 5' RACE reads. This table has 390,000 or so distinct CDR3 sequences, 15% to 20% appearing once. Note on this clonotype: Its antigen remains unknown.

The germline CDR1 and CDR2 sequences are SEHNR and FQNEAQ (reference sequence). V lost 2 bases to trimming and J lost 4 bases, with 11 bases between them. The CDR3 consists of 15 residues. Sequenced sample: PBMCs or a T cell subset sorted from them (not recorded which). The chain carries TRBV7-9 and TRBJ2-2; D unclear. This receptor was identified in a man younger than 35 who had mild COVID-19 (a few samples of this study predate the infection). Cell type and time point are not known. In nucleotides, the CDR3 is TGTGCCAGCAGCTTAACAGCCTGGGTCACCGGGGAGCTGTTTTTT. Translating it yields CASSLTAWVTGELFF.